This T cell receptor (beta chain) was sequenced in a study of regulatory T cells in long-lasting Graves disease. This clonotype was recorded many times. For TCR beta, libraries came from iRepertoire HTBI primers and Arm-PCR of CDR3 regions. TCRdb processed the multiplex PCR reads anew with MiXCR; each CDR3 protein has one entry. The table records a few hundred thousand distinct CDR3 sequences, around 19% of them present only once. Time point given: newly diagnosed GD, antithyroid drugs for less than 3 months. With RNA extracted from PBMCs as input, the TCR library was made. With V trimmed by 3 bases and J by 2 bases, 3 bases remained unmatched. This CDR3 is 14 amino acids long. Germline-derived CDR1 and CDR2 are SEHNR and FQNEAQ (reference sequence). A further study also used this sample, focusing on T cells in Graves' hyperthyroidism and ophthalmopathy.

The chain has TRBV7-9 and TRBJ2-7; 8 nucleotides match TRBD1. The specimen comprised peripheral blood mononuclear cells (PBMCs), sampled at new diagnosis, from a patient treated with antithyroid drugs. The sequence derives from a woman in her 30s with Graves disease. The CDR3: CASSFRDRTYEQYF. The DNA of the CDR3 is TGTGCCAGCAGCTTCCGGGACAGGACCTACGAGCAGTACTTC.